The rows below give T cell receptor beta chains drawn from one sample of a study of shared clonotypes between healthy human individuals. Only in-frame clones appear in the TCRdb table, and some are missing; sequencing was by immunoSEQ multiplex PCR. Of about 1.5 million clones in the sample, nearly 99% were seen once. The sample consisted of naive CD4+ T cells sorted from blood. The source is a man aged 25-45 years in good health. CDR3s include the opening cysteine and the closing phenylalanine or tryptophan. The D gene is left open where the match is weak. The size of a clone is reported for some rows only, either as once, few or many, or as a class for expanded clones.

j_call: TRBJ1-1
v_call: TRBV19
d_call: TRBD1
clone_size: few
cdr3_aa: CASSRTGFDTEAFF
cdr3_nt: TGTGCCAGTAGTAGGACAGGGTTCGACACTGAAGCTTTCTTT

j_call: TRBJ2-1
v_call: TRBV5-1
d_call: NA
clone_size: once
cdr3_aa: CASSLDVMYEQFF
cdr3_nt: TGCGCCAGCAGCTTGGACGTTATGTATGAGCAGTTCTTC

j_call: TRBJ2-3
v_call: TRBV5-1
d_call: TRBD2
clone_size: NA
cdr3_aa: CASSKGLADSTDTQYF
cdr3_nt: TGCGCCAGCAGCAAGGGACTAGCCGATAGCACAGATACGCAGTATTTT

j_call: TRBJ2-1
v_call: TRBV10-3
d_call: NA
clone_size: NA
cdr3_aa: CAISELGHLEQFF
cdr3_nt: TGTGCCATCAGTGAACTCGGACACCTCGAGCAGTTCTTC

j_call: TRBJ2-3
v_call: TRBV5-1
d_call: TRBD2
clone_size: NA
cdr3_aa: CASSRLAGADFTDTQYF
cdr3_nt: TGCGCCAGCAGCCGACTAGCGGGGGCCGATTTCACAGATACGCAGTATTTT

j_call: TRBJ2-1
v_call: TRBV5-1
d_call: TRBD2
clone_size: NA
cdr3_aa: CARSLPLAGGAKGDEQFF
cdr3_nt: TGCGCCCGCAGCTTGCCACTAGCGGGAGGGGCCAAGGGGGATGAGCAGTTCTTC

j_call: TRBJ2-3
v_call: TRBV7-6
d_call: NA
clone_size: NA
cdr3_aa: CASSLVAAHTDTQYF
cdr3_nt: TGTGCCAGCAGCTTAGTAGCGGCCCACACAGATACGCAGTATTTT

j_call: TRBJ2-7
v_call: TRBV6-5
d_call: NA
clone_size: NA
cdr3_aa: CASSQSPTEQYF
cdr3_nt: TGTGCCAGCAGCCAGAGCCCGACGGAGCAGTACTTC

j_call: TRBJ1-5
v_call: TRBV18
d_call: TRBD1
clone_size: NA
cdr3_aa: CASSPLGQGAYSNQPQHF
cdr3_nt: TGTGCCAGCTCACCACTCGGACAGGGGGCCTATAGCAATCAGCCCCAGCATTTT

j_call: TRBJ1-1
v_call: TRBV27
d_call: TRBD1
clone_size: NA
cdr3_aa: CASSPGQGLNTEAFF
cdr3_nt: TGTGCCAGCAGTCCCGGACAGGGGCTGAACACTGAAGCTTTCTTT

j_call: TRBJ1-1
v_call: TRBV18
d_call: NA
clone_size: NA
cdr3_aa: CASSQQGLNTEAFF
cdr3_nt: TGTGCCAGCTCACAACAGGGACTCAACACTGAAGCTTTCTTT

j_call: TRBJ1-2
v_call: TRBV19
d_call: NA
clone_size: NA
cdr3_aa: CASSIRENYGYTF
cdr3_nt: TGTGCCAGTAGTATCAGGGAAAACTATGGCTACACCTTC

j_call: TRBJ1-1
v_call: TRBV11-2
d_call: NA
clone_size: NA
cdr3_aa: CASSSRRVPNTEAFF
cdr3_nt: TGTGCCAGCAGCTCCCGTCGGGTTCCGAACACTGAAGCTTTCTTT

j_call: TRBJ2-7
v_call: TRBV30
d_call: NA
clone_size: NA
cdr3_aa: CAWTHSSYEQYF
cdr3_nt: TGTGCCTGGACACACAGCTCCTACGAGCAGTACTTC

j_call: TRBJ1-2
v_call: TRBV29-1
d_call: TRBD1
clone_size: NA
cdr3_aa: CSCRGGQGFGYTF
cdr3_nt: TGCAGCTGCCGAGGGGGACAGGGCTTTGGCTACACCTTC

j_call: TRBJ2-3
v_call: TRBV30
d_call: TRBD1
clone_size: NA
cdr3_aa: CAWSVRGQGAGDTQYF
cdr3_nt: TGTGCCTGGAGTGTACGGGGACAGGGGGCTGGAGATACGCAGTATTTT

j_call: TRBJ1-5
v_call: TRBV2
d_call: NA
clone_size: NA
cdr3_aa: CASSEDGQGYQPQHF
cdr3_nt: TGTGCCAGCAGTGAAGACGGGCAGGGGTATCAGCCCCAGCATTTT

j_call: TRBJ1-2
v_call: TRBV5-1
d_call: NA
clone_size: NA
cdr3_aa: CASSGSTGGPGGYTF
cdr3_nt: TGCGCCAGCAGCGGCTCAACAGGTGGGCCCGGCGGCTACACCTTC

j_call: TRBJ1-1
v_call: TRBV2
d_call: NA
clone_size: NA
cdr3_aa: CASRGGYQMNTEAFF
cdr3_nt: TGTGCCAGCAGGGGAGGGTACCAAATGAACACTGAAGCTTTCTTT

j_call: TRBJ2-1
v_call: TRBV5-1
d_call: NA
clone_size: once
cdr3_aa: CASTTSGTDYNEQFF
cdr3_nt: TGCGCCAGCACGACCTCCGGGACGGACTACAATGAGCAGTTCTTC

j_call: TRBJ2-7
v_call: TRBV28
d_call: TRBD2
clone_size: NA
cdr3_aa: CASSLPGLAHEQYF
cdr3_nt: TGTGCCAGCAGCCTTCCGGGACTAGCGCACGAGCAGTACTTC

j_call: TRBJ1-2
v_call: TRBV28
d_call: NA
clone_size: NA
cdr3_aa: CASSFGGGIRGYTF
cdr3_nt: TGTGCCAGCAGTTTTGGAGGGGGGATCCGAGGCTACACCTTC

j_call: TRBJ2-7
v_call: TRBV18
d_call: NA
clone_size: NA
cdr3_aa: CASSPGPGYEQYF
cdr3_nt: TGTGCCAGCTCACCCGGTCCCGGGTACGAGCAGTACTTC

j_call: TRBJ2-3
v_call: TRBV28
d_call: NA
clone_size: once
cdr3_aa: CASSFRRGITQYF
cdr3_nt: TGTGCCAGCAGTTTTCGGAGAGGTATTACGCAGTATTTT

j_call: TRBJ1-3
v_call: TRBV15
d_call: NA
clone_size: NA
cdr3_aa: CATSRDISRAGNTIYF
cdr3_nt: TGTGCCACCAGCAGAGATATCAGCAGGGCTGGAAACACCATATATTTT

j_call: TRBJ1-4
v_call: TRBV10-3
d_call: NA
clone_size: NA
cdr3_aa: CAISDPTVPNEKLFF
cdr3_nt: TGTGCCATCAGTGACCCCACAGTACCTAATGAAAAACTGTTTTTT

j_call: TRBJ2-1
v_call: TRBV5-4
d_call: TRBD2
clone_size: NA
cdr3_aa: CASSLGLAGGPGNEQFF
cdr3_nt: TGTGCCAGCAGCTTGGGACTAGCGGGAGGGCCGGGCAATGAGCAGTTCTTC

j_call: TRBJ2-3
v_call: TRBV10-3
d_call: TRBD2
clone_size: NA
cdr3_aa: CAISESTSGSFTQYF
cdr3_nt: TGTGCCATCAGTGAGTCTACTAGCGGGAGTTTCACGCAGTATTTT

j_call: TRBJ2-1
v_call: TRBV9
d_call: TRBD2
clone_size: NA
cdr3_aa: CASSPRLAGADNEQFF
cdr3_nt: TGTGCCAGCAGCCCCAGACTAGCGGGAGCCGACAATGAGCAGTTCTTC

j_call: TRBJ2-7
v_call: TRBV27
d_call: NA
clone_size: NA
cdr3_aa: CASSRGLIQRSYEQYF
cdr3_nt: TGTGCCAGCAGTCGTGGACTGATCCAAAGATCCTACGAGCAGTACTTC

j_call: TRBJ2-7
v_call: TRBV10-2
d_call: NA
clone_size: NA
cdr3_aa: CASSEGGLNYEQYF
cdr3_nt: TGCGCCAGCAGTGAGGGGGGGTTAAACTACGAGCAGTACTTC

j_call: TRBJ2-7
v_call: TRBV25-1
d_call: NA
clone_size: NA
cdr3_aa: CASSDSYKGSYEQYF
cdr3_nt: TGTGCCAGCAGTGACAGCTACAAGGGGTCCTACGAGCAGTACTTC

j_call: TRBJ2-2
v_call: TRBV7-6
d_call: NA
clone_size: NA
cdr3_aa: CASSSRQGLDGNTGELFF
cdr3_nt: TGTGCCAGCAGCTCCAGGCAGGGGCTCGATGGGAACACCGGGGAGCTGTTTTTT

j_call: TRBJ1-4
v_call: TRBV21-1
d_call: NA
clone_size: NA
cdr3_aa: CARPDVGTGAEKLFF
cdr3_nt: NA

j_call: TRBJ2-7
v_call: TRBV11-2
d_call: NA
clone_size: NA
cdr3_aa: CASSLGQTVGYEQYF
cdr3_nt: TGTGCCAGCAGCTTAGGCCAGACAGTTGGCTACGAGCAGTACTTC

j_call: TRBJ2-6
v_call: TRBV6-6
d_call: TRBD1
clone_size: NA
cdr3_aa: CASSDRGFGANVLTF
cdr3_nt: TGTGCCAGCAGTGACAGGGGGTTTGGGGCCAACGTCCTGACTTTC